This T cell receptor beta chain came from a study of cytomegalovirus exposure and HLA in healthy donors. Turning to the study itself: Researchers previously reported finding some 110 million unique TCR beta sequences from 150 million to 200 million T cells. Findings of the study overall: A link between a missense DCLRE1C variant and TCR beta V- and J-gene trimming emerged from a later analysis.

Germline V CDR1 and CDR2: MNHNS, SASEGT. This CDR3 contains 14 residues. V lost 6 bases and J lost 1; bases outside the gene matches: 3. Use of 60 Vbeta and 13 Jbeta primers characterized the PCR. Authors' data handling: An analysis that came later counted 80 million or so unique TCR beta chains, around 12 million shared. Repertoires were generated with immunoSEQ multiplex PCR, while TCRdb's copy carries only in-frame clones and drops some. V and J calls and clone size come straight from that table; D and trimming were deduced from the DNA. Among 150,000 to 200,000 clones listed, about 77% were seen once. Details on this clone: Its antigen is still unknown.

Donors in the study were healthy people who gave bone marrow. This clonotype was sampled from a man aged 18-30 years in good health and CMV-seropositive. This chain joins TRBV6-1 and TRBJ2-5; TRBD1 matches at 9 bases. The sequencing input was PBMCs. Written as DNA, the CDR3 is TGTGCCAGCAGGGACAGGGGTACCCAAGAGACCCAGTACTTC. Translation: CASRDRGTQETQYF.